This T cell receptor (beta chain) was captured by sequencing in a study of shared clonotypes between healthy human individuals. In the study overall: Aged between 18 and 49, the donors were a couple of women and a few men. Findings of the study overall: Relative to their counterparts shared across all four donors, non-shared clonotypes exhibited diminished generation probabilities. Of the naive CD4 clonotypes, approximately 5% were shared across several donors.

Details on this clone: The antigen is not known. This sample also contains other DNA sequences that code for the same CDR3.

Authors' processing steps: ImmunoSEQ junction-only sequences lacked quality scores, so their filtering differed. Repertoires were generated with immunoSEQ multiplex PCR, while TCRdb's copy carries only in-frame clones and drops some. Clone size and the V and J calls come from that table; the DNA yielded D and trimming. The sample holds over a million clones; over 95% are singletons and the top ten take about 1%. With 5 bases clipped from V and 3 bases from J, the junction kept 6 bases outside the gene matches. The CDR3 extends over 14 amino acids. Germline CDR1 and CDR2: SQVTM and ANQGSEA. This TCR derives from a man aged 30 to 45 in good health. The sequenced sample consisted of naive CD4+ T cells sorted from blood. Sample subset: CD45RA+ positively selected. The chain has TRBV29-1 and TRBJ2-3, with 9 bases that match TRBD1. CDR3 region: CSVPGQGSTDTQYF. The DNA for the CDR3 is TGCAGCGTTCCGGGACAGGGTAGTACAGATACGCAGTATTTT.